Given below is one TCR beta chain in context. Its specificity is unknown. These data belong to a study of cytomegalovirus exposure and HLA in healthy donors. Findings and limits, study-wide: Subsequent analysis revealed that first-cohort TCR clusters tended to co-occur in the 90 to 150 validation repertoires. The study listed about 150 cytomegalovirus-associated TCR beta chains.

V trimming: 4 bases; J trimming: 4 bases; junction bases outside the gene matches: 6. The CDR3 runs 15 residues. Per the germline V gene, CDR1 is SGHRS and CDR2 is YFSETQ. Among the approximately 110 subjects of the validation cohort, separate from the roughly 650-subject first cohort, were the donors. Sequenced by immunoSEQ multiplex PCR; TCRdb stores in-frame clones only, minus some. The data show approximately 180,000 clones, approximately 90% seen once. The clonotype comes from a woman aged 25 to 45 in good health and CMV-seronegative. The chain uses TRBV5-1 and TRBJ2-2, with 8 positions matching TRBD1. The sequenced sample consisted of PBMCs. As DNA, the CDR3 is TGCGCCAGCAGCGTGGACAGGGTTCCCACCGGGGAGCTGTTTTTT. Translated: CASSVDRVPTGELFF.